Listed here are 14 T cell receptor beta chains from one sample, sequenced in a study of CD8+ T cells in alopecia areata. As to treatment: oral pan-JAK inhibitor, 5-10 mg twice daily. Following extraction, RNA underwent reverse transcription to cDNA, which served as the sequencing template. The method was immunoSEQ multiplex PCR; TCRdb's version includes in-frame clones alone and lacks a portion of them. The sample records approximately 210,000 clones, 45% to 75% being singletons. The material was CD4+ T cells sorted from blood, obtained at week 4, from a patient treated with tofacitinib. These receptor sequences come from a human donor with alopecia areata.

The chain carries TRBV11-2 and TRBJ1-2; 9 nucleotides agree with TRBD1. V was clipped by 0 bases and J by 4 bases; unmatched bases: 3. The CDR3 is 15 residues long. Germline V gene lookup returns CDR1 SGHAT and CDR2 FQNNGV. The CDR3 coding sequence is TGTGCCAGCAGCTTAGATTCGGGACAGGGCTATGGCTACACCTTC. Protein: CASSLDSGQGYGYTF.

The chain uses TRBV15 and TRBJ1-6; D is unresolved. CDR1 and CDR2 from the germline V gene are LNHNV and YYDKDF (reference sequence). The V gene lost 4 bases and the J gene lost 8 bases, with 12 bases spanning the gap. The length of the CDR3 is 14 residues. The CDR3 bases are TGTGCCACCAGCACAGGTCAGGTCCATTCACCCCTCCACTTT. This encodes CATSTGQVHSPLHF. Looking up the rest from reference TRBV15 and TRBJ1-6 gives the full variable domain: DAMVIQNPRYQVTQFGKPVTLSCSQTLNHNVMYWYQQKSSQAPKLLFHYYDKDFNNEADTPDNFQSRRPNTSFCFLDIRSPGLGDTAMYLCATSTGQVHSPLHFGNGTRLTVT.

This clone appeared a few times. The chain combines TRBV7-8 with TRBJ1-2; D is unclear. V dropped 2 bases and J dropped 3 bases, with 13 bases sitting between them. The CDR3 runs to 15 residues. Germline values: CDR1 SGHVS, CDR2 FQNEAQ. DNA for the CDR3: TGTGCCAGCAGCTTAACGCGACAAGTTCACTATGGCTACACCTTC. Amino acid sequence: CASSLTRQVHYGYTF.

In this sample, this clone turned up a few times. The genes are TRBV7-2 and TRBJ1-5; no reliable D call. The CDR3 runs 15 residues. From germline, CDR1 is SGHTA and CDR2 FQGNSA. Trimming removed 2 bases at V and 2 bases at J, with 10 bases between. CDR3 bases: TGTGCCAGCAGCTTATACTACAGCGGCAATCAGCCCCAGCATTTT. This gives the protein CASSLYYSGNQPQHF.

About this clone: The sample has other DNA sequences that encode this CDR3 too. The J gene is TRBJ2-7, the V gene TRBV29-1; D remains unclear. Germline CDR1 SQVTM, CDR2 ANQGSEA. Deletions cut 3 bases from V and 3 bases from J, with 6 bases between. The CDR3 is 11 amino acids. This CDR3 reads CSVEGGYEQYF. The CDR3 region has the DNA TGCAGCGTTGAGGGCGGCTACGAGCAGTACTTC.

The rearrangement uses TRBV25-1 and TRBJ1-5; D unresolved. Germline V gene sequence: CDR1 MGHDK, CDR2 SYGVNS. The CDR3 spans 15 residues. The V and J ends lost 8 bases and 5 bases respectively, with 19 bases between them. The CDR3: CASPLLRKTYQPQHF. CDR3 sequence (DNA): TGTGCCAGCCCCCTTCTTCGGAAGACCTATCAGCCCCAGCATTTT.

The table lists this clone with a few counts. The chain joins TRBV27 to TRBJ2-3; 9 bases align to TRBD1. The CDR3 extends over 14 amino acids. Unmatched junction bases numbered 5, after V lost 4 bases and J lost 6 bases. Per germline, CDR1 MNHEY and CDR2 SMNVEV (reference sequence). The CDR3 is CASSWTGAVDTQYF. The CDR3 nucleotides are TGTGCCAGCAGTTGGACAGGGGCGGTGGATACGCAGTATTTT.

In this sample, this clone turned up a few times. This chain connects TRBV7-9 to TRBJ2-3, with D perhaps matching TRBD1 (7 bases). Trimming took off 5 bases at V and 5 bases at J, with 14 bases between the two ends. This CDR3 has 14 amino acids. Looked up from germline, CDR1 is SEHNR and CDR2 is FQNEAQ (reference sequence). CDR3 residues: CASSRDRAGDTQYF. In DNA form, the CDR3 reads TGTGCCAGCAGCCGGGACAGAGCGGGAGATACGCAGTATTTT.

The chain links TRBV15 to TRBJ1-5, with TRBD1 identical over 11 bases. The CDR3 contains 18 residues. J lost 3 bases, V lost 0 bases, and 7 bases had no gene match. Germline CDR1 LNHNV, CDR2 YYDKDF (reference sequence). DNA of the CDR3: TGTGCCACCAGCAGAGATCTGCGGACAGGGGGCATCAATCAGCCCCAGCATTTT. Protein: CATSRDLRTGGINQPQHF.

The chain has TRBV4-3 and TRBJ1-2, with 12 bases fitting TRBD1. Germline assignment: CDR1 LGHNA and CDR2 YSLEER. The CDR3 has 19 amino acids. J was trimmed by 2 bases and V by 0 bases; bases with no gene match: 10. CDR3 sequence reads: CASSQERSLGTGGNYGYTF. The DNA of the CDR3 is TGCGCCAGCAGCCAAGAACGTTCCCTTGGGACAGGGGGCAACTATGGCTACACCTTC.

The chain joins TRBV2 to TRBJ2-5, with 7 bases fitting TRBD2. The CDR3 covers 13 residues. CDR1 is SNHLY, CDR2 FYNNEI, per germline. J was trimmed by 2 bases and V by 6 bases; bases with no gene match: 3. The CDR3: CASSGSGQETQYF. The CDR3 nucleotides read TGTGCCAGCAGCGGTAGCGGGCAAGAGACCCAGTACTTC.

The J gene is TRBJ1-1, the V gene TRBV5-1, with a weak D call TRBD1 (5 bases). The CDR3 has 12 residues. Germline V CDR1 and CDR2: SGHRS, YFSETQ. Trimming pared 4 bases from V and 8 bases from J, leaving 12 bases between. CDR3 loop: CASSPGQGEAFF. The CDR3 region has the DNA TGCGCCAGCAGCCCCGGACAAGGCGAAGCTTTCTTT.

This clone turned up a few times. The chain is built from TRBV7-9 and TRBJ2-6, with a possible D match to TRBD2 (6 bases). Germline CDR1 is SEHNR and CDR2 is FQNEAQ (reference sequence). The V end lost 6 bases, the J end lost 1 base, and 16 bases lay between the germline ends. The CDR3 runs to 17 residues. The CDR3 coding sequence is TGTGCCAGCAGTCCGCGGGACGGGCCTTCTGGGGCCAACGTCCTGACTTTC. Residues: CASSPRDGPSGANVLTF.

The V gene is TRBV29-1, the J gene TRBJ2-1; 14 bases match TRBD2. CDR1 is SQVTM, CDR2 ANQGSEA, per germline. The ends lost 5 bases at V and 0 bases at J; junction bases unmatched: 3. This CDR3 is built from 16 residues. The CDR3 DNA follows: TGCAGCGTTCCTGGGACTAGCGGGGGCTCCTACAATGAGCAGTTCTTC. It is translated as CSVPGTSGGSYNEQFF.